This TCR beta chain was sequenced in a study of blood T cell repertoires in COVID-19. How the authors handled the data: Reference gene primers were amplified, and this amplification served to estimate nucleated cell counts. Profiling relied on immunoSEQ multiplex PCR, and the TCRdb table lists in-frame clones only, not all of them. D and trimming were read from the DNA, whereas the V and J calls and clone size are those reported in that table. The table lists 150,000 to 200,000 clones, over 75% of them singletons. The Seattle patients, enrolled during active infection, were followed longitudinally. The sample taken for sequencing was peripheral blood. The TCR sequence derives from a man older than 75 with COVID-19, enrolled during active disease.

The CDR3 loop is CASRGTGGAGANVLTF. In DNA form, the CDR3 reads TGTGCCAGCAGAGGGACAGGGGGCGCCGGGGCCAACGTCCTGACTTTC. The rearrangement links TRBV2 to TRBJ2-6; 12 bases are a match to TRBD1. The CDR3 totals 16 residues. V shed 6 bases and J 4 bases; nucleotides not matched to a gene: 4. CDR1 and CDR2 (germline): SNHLY, FYNNEI.